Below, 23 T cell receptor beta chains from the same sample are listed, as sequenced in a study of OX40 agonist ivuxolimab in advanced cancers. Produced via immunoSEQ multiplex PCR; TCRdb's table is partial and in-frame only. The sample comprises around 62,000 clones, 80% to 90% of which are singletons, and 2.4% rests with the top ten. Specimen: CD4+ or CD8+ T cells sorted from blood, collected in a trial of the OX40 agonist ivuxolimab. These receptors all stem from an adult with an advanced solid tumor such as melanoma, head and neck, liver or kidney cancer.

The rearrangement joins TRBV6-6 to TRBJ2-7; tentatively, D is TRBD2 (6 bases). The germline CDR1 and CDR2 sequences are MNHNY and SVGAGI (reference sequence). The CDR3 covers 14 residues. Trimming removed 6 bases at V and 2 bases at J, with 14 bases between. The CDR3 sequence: CASSYNGGTYEQYF. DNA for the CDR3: TGTGCCAGCAGCTACAATGGGGGGACCTACGAGCAGTACTTC.

Written as DNA, the CDR3 is TGTGCCAGCTCGCCGGAGCCTTGGAACACTGAAGCTTTCTTT. Amino acid sequence: CASSPEPWNTEAFF. The chain has TRBV18 and TRBJ1-1; the D is unclear. From germline, CDR1 is KGHSH and CDR2 LQKENI. This CDR3 comprises 14 residues. V was shortened by 6 bases and J by 1 base, with 12 bases between the two germline ends.

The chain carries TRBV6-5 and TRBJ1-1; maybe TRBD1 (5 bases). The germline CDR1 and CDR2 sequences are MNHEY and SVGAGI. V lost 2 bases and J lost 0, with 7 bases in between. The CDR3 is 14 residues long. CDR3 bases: TGTGCCAGCAGTTACGGGGGGATGAACACTGAAGCTTTCTTT. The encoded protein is CASSYGGMNTEAFF.

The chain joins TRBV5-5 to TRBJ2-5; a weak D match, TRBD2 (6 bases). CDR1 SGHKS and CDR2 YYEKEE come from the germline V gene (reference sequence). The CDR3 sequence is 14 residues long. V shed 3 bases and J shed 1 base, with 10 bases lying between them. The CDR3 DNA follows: TGTGCCAGCAGCTCCGGGGGTGCCCAAGAGACCCAGTACTTC. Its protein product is CASSSGGAQETQYF. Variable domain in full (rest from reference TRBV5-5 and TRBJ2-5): DAGVTQSPTHLIKTRGQQVTLRCSPISGHKSVSWYQQVLGQGPQFIFQYYEKEERGRGNFPDRFSARQFPNYSSELNVNALLLGDSALYLCASSSGGAQETQYFGPGTRLLVL.

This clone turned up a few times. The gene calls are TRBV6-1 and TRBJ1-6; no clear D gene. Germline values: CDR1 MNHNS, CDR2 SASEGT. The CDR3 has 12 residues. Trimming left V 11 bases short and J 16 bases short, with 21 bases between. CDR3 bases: TGTGCCGCAAGCAACCAGGCCCTATCGCTCCACTTT. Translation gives CAASNQALSLHF.

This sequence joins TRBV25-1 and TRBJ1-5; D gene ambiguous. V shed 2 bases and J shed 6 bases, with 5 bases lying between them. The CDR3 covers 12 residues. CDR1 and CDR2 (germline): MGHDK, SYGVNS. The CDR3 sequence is CASSEGSQPQHF. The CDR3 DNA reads TGTGCCAGCAGTGAAGGCAGTCAGCCCCAGCATTTT. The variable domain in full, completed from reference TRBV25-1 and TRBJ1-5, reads EADIYQTPRYLVIGTGKKITLECSQTMGHDKMYWYQQDPGMELHLIHYSYGVNSTEKGDLSSESTVSRIRTEHFPLTLESARPSHTSQYLCASSEGSQPQHFGDGTRLSIL.

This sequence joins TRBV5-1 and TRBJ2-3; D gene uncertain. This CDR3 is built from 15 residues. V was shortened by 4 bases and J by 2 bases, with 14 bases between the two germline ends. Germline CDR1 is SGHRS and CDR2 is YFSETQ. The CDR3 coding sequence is TGCGCCAGCAGCGGCTACCGAGATAACACAGATACGCAGTATTTT. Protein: CASSGYRDNTDTQYF. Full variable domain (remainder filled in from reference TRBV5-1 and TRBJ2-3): KAGVTQTPRYLIKTRGQQVTLSCSPISGHRSVSWYQQTPGQGLQFLFEYFSETQRNKGNFPGRFSGRQFSNSRSEMNVSTLELGDSALYLCASSGYRDNTDTQYFGPGTRLTVL.

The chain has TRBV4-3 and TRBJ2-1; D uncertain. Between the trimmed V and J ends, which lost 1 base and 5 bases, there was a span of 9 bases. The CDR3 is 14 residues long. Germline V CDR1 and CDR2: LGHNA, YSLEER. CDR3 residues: CASSQGAANNEQFF. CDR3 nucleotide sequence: TGCGCCAGCAGCCAAGGAGCCGCAAACAATGAGCAGTTCTTC.

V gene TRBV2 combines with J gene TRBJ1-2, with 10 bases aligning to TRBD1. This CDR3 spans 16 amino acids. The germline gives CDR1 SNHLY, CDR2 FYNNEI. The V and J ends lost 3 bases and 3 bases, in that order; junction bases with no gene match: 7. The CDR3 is CASSEGPGQGHYGYTF. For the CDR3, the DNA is TGTGCCAGCAGTGAGGGGCCGGGACAGGGGCACTATGGCTACACCTTC.

This CDR3 is CASSPGANQPQHF. CDR3 in DNA: TGTGCCAGCAGCCCGGGAGCTAATCAGCCCCAGCATTTT. The chain uses TRBV7-9 and TRBJ1-5; D is unresolved. CDR3 length: 13 amino acids. CDR1 is SEHNR and CDR2 is FQNEAQ in the germline V gene (reference sequence). V lost 5 bases and J 4 bases, leaving 9 bases between the germline ends.

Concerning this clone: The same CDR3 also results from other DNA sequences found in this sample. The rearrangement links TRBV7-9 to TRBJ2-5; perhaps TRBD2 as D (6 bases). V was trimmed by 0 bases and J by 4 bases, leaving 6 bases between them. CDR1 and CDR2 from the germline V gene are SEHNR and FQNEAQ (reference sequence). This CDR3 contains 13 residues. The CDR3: CASSLAGGETQYF. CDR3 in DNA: TGTGCCAGCAGCTTAGCGGGGGGAGAGACCCAGTACTTC.

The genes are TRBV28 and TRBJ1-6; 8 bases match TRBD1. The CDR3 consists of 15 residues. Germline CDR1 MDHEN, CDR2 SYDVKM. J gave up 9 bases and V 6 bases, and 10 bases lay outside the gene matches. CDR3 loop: CASSSPGTGGSPLHF. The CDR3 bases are TGTGCCAGCAGCTCCCCCGGGACAGGCGGTTCACCCCTCCACTTT.

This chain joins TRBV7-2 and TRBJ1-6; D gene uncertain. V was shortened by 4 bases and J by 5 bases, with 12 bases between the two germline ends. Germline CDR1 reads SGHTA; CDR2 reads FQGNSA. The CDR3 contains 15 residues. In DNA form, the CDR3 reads TGTGCCAGCAGCTCTGACACCGCCCATAATTCACCCCTCCACTTT. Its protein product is CASSSDTAHNSPLHF.

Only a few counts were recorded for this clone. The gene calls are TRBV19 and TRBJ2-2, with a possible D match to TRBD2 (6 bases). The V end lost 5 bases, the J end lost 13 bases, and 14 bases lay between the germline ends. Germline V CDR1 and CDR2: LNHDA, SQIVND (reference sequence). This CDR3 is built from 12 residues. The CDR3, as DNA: TGTGCCAGTAGTTCCGGGAGAGTGGGGCTGTTTTTT. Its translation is CASSSGRVGLFF.

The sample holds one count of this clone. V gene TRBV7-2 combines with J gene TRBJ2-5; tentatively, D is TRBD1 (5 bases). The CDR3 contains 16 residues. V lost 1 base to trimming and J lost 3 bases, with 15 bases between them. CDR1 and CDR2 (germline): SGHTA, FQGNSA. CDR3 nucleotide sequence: TGTGCCAGCAGCTTAGGCACAGGTCTCAACAAAGAGACCCAGTACTTC. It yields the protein CASSLGTGLNKETQYF.

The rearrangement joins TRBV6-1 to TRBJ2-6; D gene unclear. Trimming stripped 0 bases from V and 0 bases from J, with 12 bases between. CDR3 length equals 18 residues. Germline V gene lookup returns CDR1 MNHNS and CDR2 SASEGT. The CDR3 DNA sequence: TGTGCCAGCAGTGAAGCGCGAGTTGTAGGCTCTGGGGCCAACGTCCTGACTTTC. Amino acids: CASSEARVVGSGANVLTF.

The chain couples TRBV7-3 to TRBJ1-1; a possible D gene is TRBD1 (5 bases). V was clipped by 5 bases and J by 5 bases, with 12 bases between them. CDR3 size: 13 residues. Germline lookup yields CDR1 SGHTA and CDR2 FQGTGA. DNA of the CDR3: TGTGCCAGCAGCACGACAGCGGCGACTGAAGCTTTCTTT. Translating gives CASSTTAATEAFF.

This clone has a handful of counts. CDR3 loop: CASSLPSLSGYTF. In nucleotides, the CDR3 is TGTGCCAGCAGCTTACCCAGCCTCTCTGGCTACACCTTC. The gene calls are TRBV11-2 and TRBJ1-2, with D uncertain. V gave up 2 bases and J gave up 7 bases, with 11 bases separating them. Germline values: CDR1 SGHAT, CDR2 FQNNGV. The CDR3 loop spans 13 amino acids.

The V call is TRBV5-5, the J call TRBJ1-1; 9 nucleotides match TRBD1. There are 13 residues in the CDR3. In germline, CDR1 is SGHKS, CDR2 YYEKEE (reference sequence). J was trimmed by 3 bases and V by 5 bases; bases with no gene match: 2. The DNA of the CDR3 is TGTGCCAGCAGTCGGGACAGGGACACTGAAGCTTTCTTT. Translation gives CASSRDRDTEAFF.

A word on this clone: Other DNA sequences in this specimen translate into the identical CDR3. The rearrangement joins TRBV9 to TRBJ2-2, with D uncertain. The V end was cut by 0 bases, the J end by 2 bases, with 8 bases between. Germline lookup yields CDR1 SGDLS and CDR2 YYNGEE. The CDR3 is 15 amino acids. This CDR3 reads CASSVGWGNTGELFF. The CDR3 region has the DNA TGTGCCAGCAGCGTAGGTTGGGGAAACACCGGGGAGCTGTTTTTT.

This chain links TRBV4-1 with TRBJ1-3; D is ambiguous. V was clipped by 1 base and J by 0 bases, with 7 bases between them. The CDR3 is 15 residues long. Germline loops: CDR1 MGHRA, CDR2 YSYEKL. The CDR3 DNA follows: TGCGCCAGCAGCCAAGCGTTTCTCTCTGGAAACACCATATATTTT. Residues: CASSQAFLSGNTIYF.

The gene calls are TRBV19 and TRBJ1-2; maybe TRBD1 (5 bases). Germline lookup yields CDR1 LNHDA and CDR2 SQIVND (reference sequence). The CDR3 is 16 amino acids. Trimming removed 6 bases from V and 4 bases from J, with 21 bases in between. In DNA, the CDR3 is TGTGCCAGTAGCCCATCGGGGCGGGGTTACGGCTATGGCTACACCTTC. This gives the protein CASSPSGRGYGYGYTF.

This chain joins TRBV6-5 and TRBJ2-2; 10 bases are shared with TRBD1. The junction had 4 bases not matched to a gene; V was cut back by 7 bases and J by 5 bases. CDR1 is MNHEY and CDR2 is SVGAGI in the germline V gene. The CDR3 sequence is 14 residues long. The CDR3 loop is CASTGQGGTGELFF. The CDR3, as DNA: TGTGCCAGCACTGGACAGGGGGGTACCGGGGAGCTGTTTTTT.